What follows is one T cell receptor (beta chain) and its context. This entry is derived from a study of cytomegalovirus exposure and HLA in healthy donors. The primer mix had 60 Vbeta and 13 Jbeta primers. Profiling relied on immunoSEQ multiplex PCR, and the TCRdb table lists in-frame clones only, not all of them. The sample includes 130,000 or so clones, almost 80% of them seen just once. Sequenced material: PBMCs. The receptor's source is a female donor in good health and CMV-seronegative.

In DNA, the CDR3 is TGCGCCAGCACTGATGACAGAAACGGCGCAGATACGCAGTATTTT. Protein: CASTDDRNGADTQYF. This chain uses TRBV5-1 with TRBJ2-3; weak D call: TRBD1 (5 bases). CDR3 length: 15 residues. Trimming removed 6 bases at V and 4 bases at J, with 18 bases between. CDR1 is SGHRS, CDR2 YFSETQ, per germline.